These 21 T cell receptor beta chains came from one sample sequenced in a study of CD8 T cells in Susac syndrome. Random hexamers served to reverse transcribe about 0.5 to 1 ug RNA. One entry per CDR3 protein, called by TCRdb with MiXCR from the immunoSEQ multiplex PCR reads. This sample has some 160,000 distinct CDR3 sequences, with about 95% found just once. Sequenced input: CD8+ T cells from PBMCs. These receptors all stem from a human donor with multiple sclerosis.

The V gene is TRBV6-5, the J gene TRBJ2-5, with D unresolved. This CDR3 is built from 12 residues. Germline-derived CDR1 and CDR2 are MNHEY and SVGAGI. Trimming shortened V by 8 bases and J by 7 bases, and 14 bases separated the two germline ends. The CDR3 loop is CASSLLLRTQYF. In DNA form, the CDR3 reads TGTGCCAGCTCGCTCCTCTTAAGGACCCAGTACTTC.

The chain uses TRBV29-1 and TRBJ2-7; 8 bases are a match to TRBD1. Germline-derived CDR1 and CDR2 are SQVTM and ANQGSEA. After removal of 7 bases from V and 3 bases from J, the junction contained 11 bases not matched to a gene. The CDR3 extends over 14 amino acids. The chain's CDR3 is CSALTPGQDYEQYF. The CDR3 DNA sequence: TGCAGCGCTCTAACTCCGGGACAGGACTACGAGCAGTACTTC.

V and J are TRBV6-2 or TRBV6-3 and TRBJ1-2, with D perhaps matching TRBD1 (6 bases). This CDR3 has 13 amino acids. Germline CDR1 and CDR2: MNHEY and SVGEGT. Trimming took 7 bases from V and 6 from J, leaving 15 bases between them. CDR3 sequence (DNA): TGTGCCAGCACCCCGGACAGAGGCAATGGCTACACCTTC. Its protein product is CASTPDRGNGYTF.

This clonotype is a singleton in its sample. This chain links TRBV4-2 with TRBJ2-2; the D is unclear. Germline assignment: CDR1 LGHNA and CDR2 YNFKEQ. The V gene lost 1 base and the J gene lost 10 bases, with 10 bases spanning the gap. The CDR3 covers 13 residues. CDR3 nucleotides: TGTGCCAGCAGCCAAGTGGGGTCAGAGGAGCTGTTTTTT. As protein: CASSQVGSEELFF.

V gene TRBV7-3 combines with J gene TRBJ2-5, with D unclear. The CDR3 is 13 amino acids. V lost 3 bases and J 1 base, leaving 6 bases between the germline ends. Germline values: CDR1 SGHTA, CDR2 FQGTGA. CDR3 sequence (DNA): TGTGCCAGCAGCTTGGGATTCCAAGAGACCCAGTACTTC. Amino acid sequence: CASSLGFQETQYF.

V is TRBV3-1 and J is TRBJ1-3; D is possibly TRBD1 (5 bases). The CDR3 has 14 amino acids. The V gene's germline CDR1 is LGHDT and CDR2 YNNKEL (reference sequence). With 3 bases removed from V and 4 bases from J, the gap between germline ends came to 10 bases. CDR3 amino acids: CASSQPGDGNTIYF. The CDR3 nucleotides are TGTGCCAGCAGCCAGCCCGGGGACGGAAACACCATATATTTT.

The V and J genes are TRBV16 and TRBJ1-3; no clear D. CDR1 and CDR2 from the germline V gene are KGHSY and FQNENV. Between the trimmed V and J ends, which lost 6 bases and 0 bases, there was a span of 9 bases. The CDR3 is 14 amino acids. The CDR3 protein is CASSTGSSGNTIYF. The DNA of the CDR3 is TGTGCCAGCAGTACGGGCAGCTCTGGAAACACCATATATTTT.

As DNA, the CDR3 is TGTGCCACCTCCCTTGGGACTACCTACGAGCAGTACTTC. Its protein is CATSLGTTYEQYF. The chain employs TRBV10-3 and TRBJ2-7; 7 nucleotides agree with TRBD2. Germline V gives CDR1 ENHRY, CDR2 SYGVKD. The ends lost 10 bases at V and 2 bases at J; junction bases unmatched: 8. This CDR3 spans 13 amino acids.

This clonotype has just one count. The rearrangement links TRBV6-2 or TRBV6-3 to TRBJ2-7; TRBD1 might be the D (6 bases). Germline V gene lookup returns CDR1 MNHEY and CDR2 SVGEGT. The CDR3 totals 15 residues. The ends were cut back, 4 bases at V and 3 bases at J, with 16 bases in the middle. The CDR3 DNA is TGTGCCAGCAGTTTCATCGGCAGGGGTAGCTACGAGCAGTACTTC. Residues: CASSFIGRGSYEQYF.

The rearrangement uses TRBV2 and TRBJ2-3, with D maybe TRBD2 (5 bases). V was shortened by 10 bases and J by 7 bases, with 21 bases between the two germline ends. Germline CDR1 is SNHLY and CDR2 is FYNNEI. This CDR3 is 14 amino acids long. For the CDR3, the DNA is TGTGCCATCTCGCGAGATACATGGGAGAATACGCAGTATTTT. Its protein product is CAISRDTWENTQYF.

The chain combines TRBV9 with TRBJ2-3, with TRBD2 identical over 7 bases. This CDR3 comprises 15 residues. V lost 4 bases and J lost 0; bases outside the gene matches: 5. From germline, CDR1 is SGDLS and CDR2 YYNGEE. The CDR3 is CASSHSLASTDTQYF. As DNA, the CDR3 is TGTGCCAGCAGCCATTCACTAGCGAGCACAGATACGCAGTATTTT.

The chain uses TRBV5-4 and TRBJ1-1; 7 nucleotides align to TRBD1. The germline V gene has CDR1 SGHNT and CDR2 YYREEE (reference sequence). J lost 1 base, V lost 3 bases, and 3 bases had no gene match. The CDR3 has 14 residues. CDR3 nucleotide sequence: TGTGCCAGCAGCTCTACAGGGGCGAACACTGAAGCTTTCTTT. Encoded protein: CASSSTGANTEAFF.

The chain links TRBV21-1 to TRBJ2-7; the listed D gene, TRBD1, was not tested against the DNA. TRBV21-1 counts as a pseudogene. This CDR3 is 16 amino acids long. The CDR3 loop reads CASSSRDRGITYEQYF. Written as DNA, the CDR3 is TGTGCCAGCAGCTCCCGGGACAGGGGAATCACCTACGAGCAGTACTTC.

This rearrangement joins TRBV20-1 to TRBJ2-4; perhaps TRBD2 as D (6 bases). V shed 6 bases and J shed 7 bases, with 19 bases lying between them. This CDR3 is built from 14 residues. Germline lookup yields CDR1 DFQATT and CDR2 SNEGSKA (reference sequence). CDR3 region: CSAPNRDFLNIQYF. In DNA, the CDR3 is TGCAGTGCCCCCAACCGGGACTTCTTGAACATTCAGTACTTC.

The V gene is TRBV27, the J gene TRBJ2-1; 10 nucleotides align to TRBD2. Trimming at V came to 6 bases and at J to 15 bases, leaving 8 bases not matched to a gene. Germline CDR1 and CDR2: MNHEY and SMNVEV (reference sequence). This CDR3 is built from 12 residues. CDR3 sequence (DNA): TGTGCCAGCAGCCCGAAGCGGGAGGGTTGGTTCTTC. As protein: CASSPKREGWFF.

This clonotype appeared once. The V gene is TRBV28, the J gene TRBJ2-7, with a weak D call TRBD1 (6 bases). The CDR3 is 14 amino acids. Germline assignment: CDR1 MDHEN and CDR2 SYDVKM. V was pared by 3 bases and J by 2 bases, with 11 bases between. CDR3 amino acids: CASSFVGQPYEQYF. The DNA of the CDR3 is TGTGCCAGCAGTTTCGTTGGACAGCCCTACGAGCAGTACTTC.

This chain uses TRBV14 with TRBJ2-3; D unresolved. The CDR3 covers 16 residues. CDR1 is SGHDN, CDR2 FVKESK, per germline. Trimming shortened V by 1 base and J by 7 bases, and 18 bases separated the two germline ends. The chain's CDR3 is CASSQVFLDEENTQYF. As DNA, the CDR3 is TGTGCCAGCAGCCAAGTCTTCCTCGACGAAGAAAATACGCAGTATTTT. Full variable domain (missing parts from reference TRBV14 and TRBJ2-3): EAGVTQFPSHSVIEKGQTVTLRCDPISGHDNLYWYRRVMGKEIKFLLHFVKESKQDESGMPNNRFLAERTGGTYSTLKVQPAELEDSGVYFCASSQVFLDEENTQYFGPGTRLTVL.

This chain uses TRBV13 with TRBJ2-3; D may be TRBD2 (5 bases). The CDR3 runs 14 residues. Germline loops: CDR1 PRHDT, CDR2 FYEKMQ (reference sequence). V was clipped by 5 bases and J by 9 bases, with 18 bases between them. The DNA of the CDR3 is TGTGCCAGCAGCACCGTGAGGGAGAGGGAAACGCAGTATTTT. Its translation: CASSTVRERETQYF.

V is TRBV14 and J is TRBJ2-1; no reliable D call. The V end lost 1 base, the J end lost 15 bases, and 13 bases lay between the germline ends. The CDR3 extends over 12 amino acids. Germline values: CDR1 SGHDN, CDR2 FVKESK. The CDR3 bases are TGTGCCAGCAGCCAAGTTACCGGGCGTCCGTTCTTC. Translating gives CASSQVTGRPFF.

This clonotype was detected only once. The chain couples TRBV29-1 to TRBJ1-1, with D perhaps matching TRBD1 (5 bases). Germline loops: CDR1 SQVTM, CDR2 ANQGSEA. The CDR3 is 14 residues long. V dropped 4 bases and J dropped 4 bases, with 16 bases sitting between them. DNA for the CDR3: TGCAGCGTTGTCCCATGGGAGGGGCGCACTGAAGCTTTCTTT. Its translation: CSVVPWEGRTEAFF.

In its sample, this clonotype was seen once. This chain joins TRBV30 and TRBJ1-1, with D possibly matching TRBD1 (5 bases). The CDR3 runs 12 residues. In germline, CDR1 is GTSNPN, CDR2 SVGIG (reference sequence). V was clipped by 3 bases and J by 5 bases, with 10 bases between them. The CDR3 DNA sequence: TGTGCCTGGAGGGGGGGGTTAACTGAAGCTTTCTTT. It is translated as CAWRGGLTEAFF.